The 2 T cell receptor beta chains below all came from one sample that was sequenced in a study of OX40 agonist ivuxolimab in advanced cancers. The method was immunoSEQ multiplex PCR; TCRdb's version includes in-frame clones alone and lacks a portion of them. This sample yields 84,000 or so clones, of which about 94% are seen a single time; 11% belongs to the top ten. Sequencing was performed on CD4+ or CD8+ T cells sorted from blood, taken in a trial of the OX40 agonist ivuxolimab. The receptor set was obtained from an adult with an advanced solid tumor such as melanoma, head and neck, liver or kidney cancer.

The chain couples TRBV7-2 to TRBJ2-7; the match to TRBD1 covers 10 bases. CDR3 length equals 15 residues. The germline V gene has CDR1 SGHTA and CDR2 FQGNSA. After removal of 4 bases from V and 0 bases from J, the junction contained 3 bases not matched to a gene. The CDR3, as DNA: TGTGCCAGCAGCTCCAGGACAGGGGGCTCCTACGAGCAGTACTTC. This encodes CASSSRTGGSYEQYF.

The V gene is TRBV13, the J gene TRBJ1-2; D might be TRBD1 (5 bases). V lost 5 bases to trimming and J lost 3 bases, with 16 bases between them. Germline V CDR1 and CDR2: PRHDT, FYEKMQ (reference sequence). CDR3 length: 15 residues. CDR3 coding DNA: TGTGCCAGCAGCCCAGAGTGGGGGGGTCACTATGGCTACACCTTC. Its protein is CASSPEWGGHYGYTF.